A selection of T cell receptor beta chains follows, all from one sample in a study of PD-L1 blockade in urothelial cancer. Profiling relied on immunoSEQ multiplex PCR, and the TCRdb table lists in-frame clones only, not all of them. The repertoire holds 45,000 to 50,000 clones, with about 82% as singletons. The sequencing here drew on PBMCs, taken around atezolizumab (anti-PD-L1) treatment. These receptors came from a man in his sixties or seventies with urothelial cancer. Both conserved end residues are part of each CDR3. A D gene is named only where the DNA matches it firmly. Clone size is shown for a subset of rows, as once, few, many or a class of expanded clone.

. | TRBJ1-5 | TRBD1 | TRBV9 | CASSTGTGFDQPQHF | TGTGCCAGCAGCACGGGGACAGGTTTTGATCAGCCCCAGCATTTT
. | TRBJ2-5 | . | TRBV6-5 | CASSRGTAYQETQYF | TGTGCCAGCAGTCGCGGGACAGCGTACCAAGAGACCCAGTACTTC
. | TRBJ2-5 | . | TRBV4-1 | CASSQRALFRSGETQYF | TGCGCCAGCAGCCAACGCGCCCTATTTCGGTCCGGGGAGACCCAGTACTTC
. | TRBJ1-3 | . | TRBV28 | CASSEPRAKSGNTIYF | TGTGCCAGCAGCGAACCGAGGGCAAAATCTGGAAACACCATATATTTT
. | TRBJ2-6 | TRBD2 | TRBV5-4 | CASSPNLGRAGNSGANVLTF | TGTGCCAGCAGCCCAAATTTAGGCCGAGCGGGAAACTCTGGGGCCAACGTCCTGACTTTC
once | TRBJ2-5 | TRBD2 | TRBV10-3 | CAISGLAGGPSPQETQYF | TGTGCCATCAGTGGACTAGCGGGAGGGCCTTCCCCCCAAGAGACCCAGTACTTC
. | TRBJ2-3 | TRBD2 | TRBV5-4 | CASSSGLAGPDTQYF | TGTGCCAGCAGCTCGGGACTAGCGGGACCCGATACGCAGTATTTT
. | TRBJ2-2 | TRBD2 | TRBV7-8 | CASITRKRENTGELFF | TGTGCCAGCATCACCAGAAAGCGGGAGAACACCGGGGAGCTGTTTTTT
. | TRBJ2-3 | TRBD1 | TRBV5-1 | CASSTGDSLSPDTQYF | TGCGCCAGCAGTACTGGGGACAGTCTTTCCCCAGATACGCAGTATTTT
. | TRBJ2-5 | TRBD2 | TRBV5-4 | CASTGTSGEQETQYF | TGTGCCAGCACCGGGACTAGCGGAGAACAAGAGACCCAGTACTTC
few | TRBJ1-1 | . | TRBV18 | CASSLAGLNTEAFF | TGTGCCAGCTCACTGGCGGGATTGAACACTGAAGCTTTCTTT
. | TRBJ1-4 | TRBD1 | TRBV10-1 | CASSDGTVEKLFF | TGCGCCAGCAGTGATGGGACAGTTGAAAAACTGTTTTTT
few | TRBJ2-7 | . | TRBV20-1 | CSARTSYEQYF | TGCAGTGCTAGAACCAGCTACGAGCAGTACTTC
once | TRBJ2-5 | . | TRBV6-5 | CASSYSREHGETQYF | TGTGCCAGCAGTTACTCGAGGGAGCACGGAGAGACCCAGTACTTC
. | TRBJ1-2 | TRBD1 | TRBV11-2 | CASSLNSRTGGGYTF | TGTGCCAGCAGCTTAAATAGTAGGACAGGGGGCGGCTACACCTTC
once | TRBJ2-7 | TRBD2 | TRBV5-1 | CASSLELAGGHEQYF | TGCGCCAGCAGCTTGGAGCTAGCGGGAGGTCACGAGCAGTACTTC
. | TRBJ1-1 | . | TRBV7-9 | CASSPAGGENTEAFF | TGTGCCAGCAGCCCGGCGGGGGGGGAGAACACTGAAGCTTTCTTT
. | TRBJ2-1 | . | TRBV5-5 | CASSQSGGSYNEQFF | TGTGCCAGCAGCCAGTCCGGGGGCTCCTACAATGAGCAGTTCTTC
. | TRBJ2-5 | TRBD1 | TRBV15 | CATSRDLEDRKETQYF | TGTGCCACCAGCAGAGATTTAGAGGACAGGAAAGAGACCCAGTACTTC
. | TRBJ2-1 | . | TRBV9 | CASTPSGSSYNEQFF | TGTGCCAGCACCCCCTCCGGGAGCTCCTACAATGAGCAGTTCTTC
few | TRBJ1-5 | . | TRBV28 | CASSLLSGDRFNQPQHF | TGTGCCAGCAGTTTACTGTCAGGGGATAGATTCAATCAGCCCCAGCATTTT
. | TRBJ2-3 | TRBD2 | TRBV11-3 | CASSQEAGVEGTQYF | TGTGCCAGCAGCCAGGAAGCGGGGGTCGAGGGTACGCAGTATTTT
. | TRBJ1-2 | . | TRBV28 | CASSLETARDGYTF | TGTGCCAGCAGTTTAGAGACGGCACGGGATGGCTACACCTTC
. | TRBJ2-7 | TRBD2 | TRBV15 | CATSRAREGSLYEQYF | TGTGCCACCAGCAGGGCGAGGGAGGGGAGCCTCTACGAGCAGTACTTC
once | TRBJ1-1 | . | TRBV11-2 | CASSPLGGAGTEAFF | TGTGCCAGCAGCCCCCTGGGGGGGGCCGGCACTGAAGCTTTCTTT
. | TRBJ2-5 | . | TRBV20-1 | CSALKETQYF | TGCAGTGCTCTAAAGGAGACCCAGTACTTC
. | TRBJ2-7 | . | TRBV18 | CASSLQGRRYEQYF | TGTGCCAGCTCGCTCCAGGGGCGTAGGTACGAGCAGTACTTC
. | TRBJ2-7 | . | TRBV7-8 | CASSLGQGYYEQYF | TGTGCCAGCAGCTTAGGGCAGGGGTACTACGAGCAGTACTTC
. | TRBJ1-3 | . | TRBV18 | CASSPAGRNTIYF | TGTGCCAGCTCACCCGCAGGGAGGAACACCATATATTTT
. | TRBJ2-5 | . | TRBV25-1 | CASSGYGEETQYF | TGTGCCAGCAGTGGCTACGGGGAAGAGACCCAGTACTTC
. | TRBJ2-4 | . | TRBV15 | CATSRDSRGASRNIQYF | TGTGCCACCAGCAGAGACTCTCGTGGAGCCTCCCGAAACATTCAGTACTTC
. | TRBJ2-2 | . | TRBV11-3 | CASSFEADTGELFF | TGTGCCAGCAGCTTTGAGGCAGATACCGGGGAGCTGTTTTTT
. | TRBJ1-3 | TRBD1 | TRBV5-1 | CASSLWDRGNTIYF | TGCGCCAGCAGCCTCTGGGACAGGGGAAACACCATATATTTT
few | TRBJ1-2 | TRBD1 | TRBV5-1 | CASSLDRGNYGYTF | TGCGCCAGCAGCTTGGACAGGGGTAACTATGGCTACACCTTC
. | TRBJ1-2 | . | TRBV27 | CASSFKREANYGYTF | TGTGCCAGCAGTTTTAAACGGGAAGCTAACTATGGCTACACCTTC
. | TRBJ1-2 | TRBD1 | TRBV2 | CASKSGQFYGYTF | TGTGCCAGCAAATCGGGACAGTTCTATGGCTACACCTTC
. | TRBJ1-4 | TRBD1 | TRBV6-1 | CASSPGQGVGKLFF | TGTGCCAGCAGTCCGGGACAGGGAGTCGGAAAACTGTTTTTT
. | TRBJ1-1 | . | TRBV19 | CASSPLNTEAFF | TGTGCCAGTAGTCCCTTGAACACTGAAGCTTTCTTT
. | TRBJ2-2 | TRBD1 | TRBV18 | CASSPPNRDRNTGELFF | TGTGCCAGCTCACCACCGAATAGGGACAGGAACACCGGGGAGCTGTTTTTT
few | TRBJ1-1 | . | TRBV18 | CASSLRPVGARNTEAFF | TGTGCCAGCTCACTCCGACCAGTAGGGGCTCGGAACACTGAAGCTTTCTTT
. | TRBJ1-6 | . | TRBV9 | CASSVFTGGSPLHF | TGTGCCAGCAGCGTTTTTACGGGGGGTTCACCCCTCCACTTT